This T cell receptor (beta chain) came from a study of cytomegalovirus exposure and HLA in healthy donors. General study findings and limits: A later analysis, which compared TCR beta chains of equal frequency, found the HLA-associated ones more clonally expanded. Rates of TCR association differed by HLA locus in a later analysis, with DRB1 highest and HLA-C lowest.

V shed 5 bases and J 4 bases; nucleotides not matched to a gene: 5. The germline gives CDR1 MRHNA, CDR2 SNTAGT. This CDR3 region has 14 residues. In the PCR, 60 Vbeta and 13 Jbeta primers were used. Method: immunoSEQ multiplex PCR; TCRdb's copy keeps in-frame clones and lacks some. The sample lists about 110,000 clones; 77% were seen once. Despite likely unrecorded immune exposures, the donors were nominally healthy at the time of sampling. This clone appeared many times. Antigen: not known. The chain has TRBV6-4 and TRBJ2-3, with 8 bases aligning to TRBD1. Material: PBMCs. The receptor's source is a male donor in good health and CMV-seronegative. CDR3 protein: CASSLGQGADTQYF. CDR3 DNA sequence: TGTGCCAGCAGTCTTGGACAGGGAGCAGATACGCAGTATTTT.